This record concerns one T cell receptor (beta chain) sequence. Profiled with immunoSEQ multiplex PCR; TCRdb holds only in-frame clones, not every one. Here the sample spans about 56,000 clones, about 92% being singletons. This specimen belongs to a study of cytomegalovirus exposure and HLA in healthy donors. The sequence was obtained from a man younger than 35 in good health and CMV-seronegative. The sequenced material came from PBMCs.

The CDR3 bases are TGTGCCAGCAGCCTTACTAGCTACCGGGAGACCCAGTACTTC. It translates to CASSLTSYRETQYF. This chain joins TRBV11-2 and TRBJ2-5, with D possibly being TRBD2 (6 bases). CDR1 and CDR2 (germline): SGHAT, FQNNGV. V gave up 5 bases and J gave up 5 bases, with 15 bases separating them. The CDR3 is made up of 14 amino acids. The complete variable domain, with remaining parts taken from reference TRBV11-2 and TRBJ2-5, reads EAGVAQSPRYKIIEKRQSVAFWCNPISGHATLYWYQQILGQGPKLLIQFQNNGVVDDSQLPKDRFSAERLKGVDSTLKIQPAKLEDSAVYLCASSLTSYRETQYFGPGTRLLVL.